This T cell receptor (beta chain) was captured in a study of blood T cell repertoires in COVID-19. Study-level information: Sites in the United States, Italy and Spain provided acute and convalescent COVID-19 samples. PBMCs, B-cell-depleted T cells, or T cells provided the cDNA or gDNA that made up the material.

The V end was cut by 5 bases, the J end by 5 bases, with 19 bases between. This CDR3 has 16 residues. Germline assignment: CDR1 SGHVS and CDR2 FNYEAQ. In the study's own analysis: Cell counts per sample came from amplifying reference gene primers. Measured with immunoSEQ multiplex PCR; TCRdb has only the in-frame clones, and not every one. That table supplies the V and J calls and clone size; D and trimming were determined from the DNA. This sample carries about 270,000 clones, around 86% of them seen once, and the ten largest clones take about 10%. The count of this clone is one. V usage is TRBV7-6 and J usage is TRBJ1-5; maybe TRBD1 (6 bases). The sequenced sample consisted of peripheral blood. This TCR derives from a man aged 40-49 years who had recovered from COVID-19. The CDR3 loop reads CASSPGTGLYHQPQHF. As DNA, the CDR3 is TGTGCCAGCAGCCCCGGCACAGGGTTATACCATCAGCCCCAGCATTTT.